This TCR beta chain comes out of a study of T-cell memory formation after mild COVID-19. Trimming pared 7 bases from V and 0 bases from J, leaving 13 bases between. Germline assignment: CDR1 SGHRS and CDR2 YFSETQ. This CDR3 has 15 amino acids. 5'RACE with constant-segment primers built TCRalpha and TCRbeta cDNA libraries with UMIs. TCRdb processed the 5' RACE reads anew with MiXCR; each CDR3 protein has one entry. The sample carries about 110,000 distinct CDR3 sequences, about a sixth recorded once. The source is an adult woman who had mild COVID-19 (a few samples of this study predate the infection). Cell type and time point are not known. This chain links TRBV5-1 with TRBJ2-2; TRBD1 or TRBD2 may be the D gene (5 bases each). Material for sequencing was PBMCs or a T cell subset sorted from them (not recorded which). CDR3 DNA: TGCGCCAGCGTACGGGACGCCCCGAACACCGGGGAGCTGTTTTTT. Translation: CASVRDAPNTGELFF.